Reported below is one T cell receptor (beta chain). The clone's antigen remains unknown. No base quality values were provided; no much bigger clone lies one nucleotide off. The CDR3 has 16 amino acids, counting the end cysteine and phenylalanine. The retained sequence is limited to the CDR3, 48 bases, with the frame set at the first base. The germline ends are 13 bases apart after V is trimmed by 6 bases and J by 0 bases. CDR1 and CDR2, looked up from the germline V gene, are SGHRS and YFSETQ. These data are taken from a study of cytomegalovirus exposure and HLA in healthy donors (TCRdb year 2017). Background on the whole study: An earlier analysis of about 560 of the donors reported over 250 Gb of sequence data and roughly 120 million unique TCR beta sequences obtained from around 190 million T cells. Roughly 310 gigabases of sequencing data and 78 million or so unique TCR sequences were included in an early release covering over 600 HLA-typed donors. Of the 398 genotyped donors, roughly 80% fell in the genetic ancestry cluster associated with self-reported Caucasian donors. The study was designed to test whether signatures of past pathogen exposure could be identified by cataloging public T cell receptors. The study used immunosequencing to profile the T cell repertoires of 666 subjects and linked those repertoires to cytomegalovirus serostatus. A separate validation cohort of approximately 130 different subjects was used in addition to the roughly 640-subject first cohort. To predict cytomegalovirus infection status, the study combined high-throughput TCR immunosequencing, statistical association of individual TCRs with disease status, and machine learning. To study patterns of TCR occurrence, a later analysis re-analyzed previously published TCR beta repertoires from 700 or so donors and added high-resolution HLA genotyping. In the later analysis, no new phenotypic data were used to find candidate immune exposures; instead, reliance was placed on TCR beta sequences and their occurrence across donors. In an earlier analysis of a few hundred of the donors, high-throughput TCR beta sequencing was used to judge whether each TCR beta V gene segment behaved as functional or pseudogenic. Donor age, sex, ethnicity and CMV serostatus were compiled alongside the repertoire data. A later genetic analysis took genome-wide SNP genotypes for 398 of the 666 donors and used that subset as a discovery cohort. All discovery cohort repertoires had been generated using a single sequencing platform. Both class I and class II loci were covered by HLA typing, at four-digit resolution. The number of typed donors differed by locus: roughly 629-640 for A, B, C, DRB1 and DQB1; 522 for DQA1; roughly 600 for DPA1; and around 470 for DPB1. Because of strong linkage in the cohort, five DR-DQ haplotypes were treated as single units for association and clustering. Among approximately 370 genotyped donors of the cohort, an average of approximately 240,000 unique TCR beta nucleotide sequences was sequenced per donor, of which about 19% were non-productive.

The cohort was made up of 666 healthy bone marrow donors. At the time of sampling, all cohort members were nominally healthy, though unrecorded immune exposures were likely present. The donor was CMV seropositive and was included in the group of about 290 seropositive cohort members. Each donor provided a peripheral blood sample, and peripheral blood mononuclear cells were used for TCR beta sequencing. Genomic DNA was extracted from the blood cell samples with the Qiagen DNeasy Blood Extraction Kit. Library construction relied on the immunoSEQ multiplex PCR assay. For the multiplex PCR, a mixture combining 60 forward primers for TCR Vbeta segments and 13 reverse primers for TCR Jbeta segments was used. A multiplex PCR assay on genomic DNA amplified the CDR3 region of rearranged TCR beta genes. On the Illumina HiSeq System, the amplified TCR beta libraries were sequenced as 87-base-pair reads. Concerning the study's data processing: In a later analysis, about 80 million unique TCR beta chains were counted across the approximately 640 repertoires, and around 10 million of these chains were shared by at least two donors. To remove PCR and sequencing errors, raw reads were error-corrected and collapsed into unique sequences using a nearest-neighbor algorithm that merged closely related sequences. To assign V, D and J gene segments, CDR3 sequences were aligned to IMGT reference sequences. For a sequence to be retained, at least a six-nucleotide match to both a V gene segment and a J gene segment was required. A rearrangement counted as productive if the CDR3 had no stop codons and remained in frame with V and J, and every other rearrangement counted as non-productive. CDR3 was defined according to IMGT convention as the region running from the second conserved V-encoded cysteine to the conserved J-encoded phenylalanine. The earlier analysis of about 590 of the donors excluded sequences that lacked an unambiguous match to a single V gene segment. In an earlier analysis of approximately 550 of the donors, V segments were called functional above 56.7% productive rearrangements and were called segregating when the between-donor standard deviation exceeded 5%. To diagnose cytomegalovirus status from the catalog of TCR beta chain sequences, a statistical classification framework was built. In a later analysis, V and J genes were assigned by comparing TCR nucleotide sequences against IMGT/GENE-DB human TR gene sequences. A later analysis assigned CDR3 sequences and most-parsimonious VDJ recombination scenarios with the TCRdist pipeline. In a later analysis, each TCR beta chain was defined by its CDR3 amino acid sequence together with its V-gene family, and reads lacking a unique V-gene family were excluded. In a later analysis, 450 to 600 highly shared, low-generation-probability nucleotide sequences were removed to address suspected cross-contamination and a sequencing artifact. In a later analysis, a clonal expansion index was calculated for each public chain from normalized within-repertoire ranks of inferred template counts. In a later analysis, generation probabilities were computed using a VDJ recombination model fitted to out-of-frame rearrangements, and the results were checked against IGoR. In a later analysis, hypergeometric tests were used to score TCR-TCR, TCR-HLA and TCR-CMV co-occurrence, with a repertoire-size bias correction applied to TCR pairs. False discovery rates were estimated in a later analysis by permuting HLA or CMV assignments 20 times. A later analysis grouped co-occurring TCRs with DBSCAN, adding TCRdist sequence similarity when clustering within HLA-allele-positive subsets. Repertoires with fewer than 30,000 or more than 120,000 public chains were left out of co-occurrence clustering, as were several repertoires with anomalous nucleotide sharing. Imported from immuneACCESS, the table was reduced by TCRdb to in-frame sequences with V and J called. These copies leave out some clones; in studies compared against another copy, an unresolved V gene accounts for under half, and the cause of the remainder is not known. V, J and clone size are taken as reported in that table, and D and trimming were inferred from the DNA itself. This sample gives approximately 150,000 clones in total; approximately 75% of them show up just once. The ten largest clones add up to roughly 3.5% of the sample.

Beyond this particular receptor, the publication reports: A further reported finding was that TCR beta sequences accurately predicted the HLA-A and HLA-B alleles for most subjects in the first cohort. Roughly uniform sequencing depth across donors was assumed in presence/absence analyses, although this assumption may not hold. A later analysis found that most CMV-associated TCR beta chains appeared HLA-restricted, with HLA associations seemingly driven largely by CMV exposure. A group of highly shared sequence variants was considered likely to be a technical artifact of the sequencing pipeline. The only immune exposure information available for the cohort was CMV serostatus. A later analysis reported that several top co-occurrence clusters appeared linked to parvovirus B19, influenza, CMV and Epstein-Barr virus. In a later genetic analysis, a missense DCLRE1C variant was associated with V-gene and J-gene trimming of TCR beta chains, and the association was replicated in an independent cohort. In a later analysis, TCR association rates were found to vary across HLA loci, with the most associated TCRs seen for DRB1 alleles and the fewest for HLA-C alleles. The classifier was reported to diagnose cytomegalovirus status with high specificity and sensitivity in both the original and validation cohorts. Over 15 rarely observed V segments, including chromosome 9 orphons, were excluded from the earlier analysis of some 590 of the donors because counts were too low. This cohort had only TCR beta chains sequenced, and the lack of alpha or paired-chain data limited which features could be detected. Most TCR sequences were observed very rarely across donors, whereas some public TCRs were present in many individuals. In a later analysis, HLA-associated TCR beta chains were found to be more clonally expanded and to have lower generation probabilities than equally common non-associated chains. The study listed approximately 160 TCR beta chains as associated with cytomegalovirus. Correlated functional status among segregating V segments might be attributable to linkage disequilibrium, but an unknown experimental factor could not be ruled out. Some IMGT-functional V segments, including TRBV6-2 and TRBV6-3, could not be distinguished by the 87-base-pair reads and were therefore excluded. HLA typing was unavailable for some donors at each locus, so association tests used only the typed subset. In an earlier analysis of approximately 590 of the donors, most TCR beta V segments appeared in productive rearrangements about 87% or about 30% of the time, broadly matching IMGT annotations. In vitro tests confirmed that a few of the cytomegalovirus-associated TCR beta chains recognize cytomegalovirus antigens. When HLA alleles, especially DR and DQ, strongly co-occurred, attributing TCR associations to individual alleles was difficult. Specific HLA alleles were associated with some 15,000 TCR beta sequences at a false discovery rate of 0.05 in a later analysis. Compared with the 666-donor mean, donors in an Asian-associated ancestry cluster had fewer N-insertions in productive TCRs, according to a later genetic analysis. According to the authors, the approach could potentially be generalized to other disease states and immunological phenotypes.

The sequence is built from TRBV5-1 and TRBJ2-6, with no reliable assignment of the D segment. Sequenced: PBMCs. The receptor's source is a man aged 25-40 years in good health and CMV-seropositive. The bases are TGCGCCAGCATTTCTCGTTTCCGCTCTGGGGCCAACGTCCTGACTTTC. This is translated as CASISRFRSGANVLTF.